Presented here are 17 T cell receptor beta chains from one specimen sequenced in a study of beta chain features in type 1 diabetes. The whole isolated RNA underwent reverse transcription, so sequencing captured expressed TCRB transcripts. This table comes from immunoSEQ multiplex PCR, and its TCRdb copy is limited to in-frame clones, with some not included. The sample carries about 320,000 clones, around 15% recorded once. The specimen was central memory CD4+ T cells from blood. The receptors here all came from a man aged 25-45 years in good health.

This clone was counted a few times. The gene calls are TRBV11-2 and TRBJ2-7; TRBD1 might be the D (5 bases). The CDR3 has 14 amino acids. V lost 5 bases and J lost 6, with 17 bases in between. The germline gives CDR1 SGHAT, CDR2 FQNNGV. The DNA of the CDR3 is TGTGCCAGCAGCAGTCCAGGGAAGGGCTCCGAGCAGTACGTC. Amino acid sequence: CASSSPGKGSEQYV.

V is TRBV6-5 and J is TRBJ2-5, with D maybe TRBD1 (5 bases). Germline assignment: CDR1 MNHEY and CDR2 SVGAGI. V was trimmed by 6 bases and J by 1 base, leaving 12 bases between them. This CDR3 has 14 residues. CDR3 amino acids: CASRQDSSQETQYF. The CDR3 nucleotides are TGTGCCAGCAGGCAAGACAGTTCCCAAGAGACCCAGTACTTC.

The chain has TRBV6-6 and TRBJ1-5, with TRBD1 as a possible D gene (6 bases). The germline V gene has CDR1 MNHNY and CDR2 SVGAGI (reference sequence). This CDR3 has 14 residues. Trimming removed 5 bases at V and 3 bases at J, with 11 bases between. The CDR3 DNA reads TGTGCCAGCAGTGTCAGGGGTTTCAATCAGCCCCAGCATTTT. It specifies CASSVRGFNQPQHF.

The rearrangement links TRBV9 to TRBJ2-3; TRBD2 aligns across 10 bases. The CDR3 has 17 residues. The germline gives CDR1 SGDLS, CDR2 YYNGEE. Trimming took 0 bases from V and 5 from J; bases not matched to a gene: 9. Here the CDR3 DNA reads TGTGCCAGCAGCGTAGACTCAGCGGGGGGGCTCAGAGATACGCAGTATTTT. This gives the protein CASSVDSAGGLRDTQYF.

This clone was counted only a few times. The gene calls are TRBV7-2 and TRBJ2-7; TRBD1 matches 9 bases. The CDR3 is 15 amino acids. CDR1 is SGHTA, CDR2 FQGNSA, per germline. Trimming at V came to 5 bases and at J to 6 bases, leaving 11 bases not matched to a gene. This chain's CDR3 is CASSPSGQGSLEQYF. The CDR3 region has the DNA TGTGCCAGCAGCCCATCGGGACAGGGATCCCTCGAGCAGTACTTC. Based on the CDR3 plus reference TRBV7-2 and TRBJ2-7, the full variable domain is GAGVSQSPSNKVTEKGKDVELRCDPISGHTALYWYRQSLGQGLEFLIYFQGNSAPDKSGLPSDRFSAERTGGSVSTLTIQRTQQEDSAVYLCASSPSGQGSLEQYFGPGTRLTVT.

V is TRBV30 and J is TRBJ2-3; TRBD2 might be the D (6 bases). The CDR3 loop spans 14 amino acids. The germline V gene encodes CDR1 GTSNPN and CDR2 SVGIG (reference sequence). V lost 7 bases and J 6 bases, leaving 20 bases between the germline ends. CDR3 sequence (DNA): TGTGCCTTTTCCCCGACAGCTGCGGGGGATACGCAGTATTTT. It encodes CAFSPTAAGDTQYF.

This clone has just a few counts. The gene calls are TRBV13 and TRBJ2-1, with 9 nucleotides matching TRBD1. Trimming cost V 1 base and J 5 bases; bases outside gene matches: 6. In germline, CDR1 is PRHDT, CDR2 FYEKMQ (reference sequence). The length of the CDR3 is 16 residues. The chain's CDR3 is CASSLAVGTGNNEQFF. The CDR3 nucleotides read TGTGCCAGCAGCTTAGCGGTGGGGACAGGGAACAATGAGCAGTTCTTC.

This clone was counted ten times or more. The chain carries TRBV7-9 and TRBJ2-1; TRBD2 matches at 9 bases. The CDR3 is 15 amino acids. Germline V gene sequence: CDR1 SEHNR, CDR2 FQNEAQ (reference sequence). V lost 1 base and J lost 7; bases outside the gene matches: 5. CDR3 in DNA: TGTGCCAGCAGCTTAGTCTCTAGCGGGATAAATGAGCAGTTCTTC. This codes for CASSLVSSGINEQFF.

The CDR3 loop is CASSSPGSYEQYF. The CDR3 DNA reads as TGTGCCAGCAGCTCTCCAGGGAGCTACGAGCAGTACTTC. The rearrangement uses TRBV7-6 and TRBJ2-5; either TRBD1 or TRBD2 may fit D (5 bases each). The J call could be wrong; TRBJ2-7 is a better fit for the DNA end. Germline V gene sequence: CDR1 SGHVS, CDR2 FNYEAQ. The CDR3 sequence is 13 residues long.

This clone showed up just a few times. The V call is TRBV4-3, the J call TRBJ2-1, with D perhaps assigned TRBD1 or TRBD2 (5 bases each). There are 14 residues in the CDR3. Germline V CDR1 and CDR2: LGHNA, YSLEER. V lost 2 bases and J lost 10, with 15 bases in between. This CDR3 is CASSQKQDRGEQFF. The CDR3 region has the DNA TGCGCCAGCAGCCAAAAACAGGACCGCGGGGAGCAGTTCTTC.

The V call is TRBV30, the J call TRBJ2-1; the D gene could be TRBD1 or TRBD2 (6 bases each). CDR1 GTSNPN and CDR2 SVGIG come from the germline V gene (reference sequence). The length of the CDR3 is 20 residues. Trimming cost V 0 bases and J 0 bases, with 24 bases left between them. The CDR3 DNA reads as TGTGCCTGGAGTGTAAGGAATAGACGGGGGCGGGCTCTCTCCTACAATGAGCAGTTCTTC. Amino acid sequence: CAWSVRNRRGRALSYNEQFF.

This clone appeared a few times. CDR3 region: CASSFSGRNYEQYV. CDR3 nucleotide sequence: TGTGCCAGCAGCTTTAGCGGGAGAAACTACGAGCAGTACGTC. The rearrangement links TRBV11-2 to TRBJ2-7; TRBD2 agrees at 9 bases. From germline, CDR1 is SGHAT and CDR2 FQNNGV. Trimming took 3 bases from V and 3 from J; bases not matched to a gene: 3. This CDR3 comprises 14 residues.

This clone was counted many times. The same CDR3 also results from other DNA sequences found in this sample. The chain links TRBV18 to TRBJ1-1, with no clear D. Trimming took 0 bases from V and 4 from J, leaving 6 bases between them. This CDR3 contains 13 residues. Germline V gene lookup returns CDR1 KGHSH and CDR2 LQKENI. The CDR3 coding sequence is TGTGCCAGCTCACCACCTGGAGTCACTGAAGCTTTCTTT. Translation: CASSPPGVTEAFF.

As DNA, the CDR3 is TGTGCCAGCAGCCCGGGGGGCTACGAGCAGTACTTC. As protein: CASSPGGYEQYF. This sequence joins TRBV11-2 and TRBJ2-7, with TRBD2 matching 7 bases. This CDR3 is built from 12 residues. CDR1 and CDR2 (germline): SGHAT, FQNNGV. Losses at the gene ends were 5 bases for V and 3 bases for J; bases not matched to a gene: 1.

This clone has at least ten counts. CDR3 bases: TGTGCCAGCAGCTCAGCGAGAAGGCCACGACAGCCCCAGCATTTT. It codes for CASSSARRPRQPQHF. The chain recombines TRBV7-9 with TRBJ1-5; D is ambiguous. The CDR3 has 15 amino acids. The V gene lost 4 bases and the J gene lost 7 bases, with 17 bases spanning the gap. Germline V gives CDR1 SEHNR, CDR2 FQNEAQ (reference sequence).

The V call is TRBV11-3, the J call TRBJ1-3; TRBD1 matches at 8 bases. The CDR3 contains 14 residues. The V gene's germline CDR1 is SGHNT and CDR2 YENEEA. The ends lost 6 bases at V and 3 bases at J; junction bases unmatched: 4. CDR3 bases: TGTGCCAGCAGGGGGACAGGAGGTGGAAACACCATATATTTT. Translating gives CASRGTGGGNTIYF.

The rearrangement uses TRBV7-2 and TRBJ2-7; D may match TRBD1 or TRBD2 (5 bases each). Germline CDR1 and CDR2: SGHTA and FQGNSA. V dropped 5 bases and J dropped 6 bases, with 11 bases sitting between them. The CDR3 has 12 amino acids. The CDR3 sequence: CASSPDSGEQYV. The CDR3 DNA reads TGTGCCAGCAGCCCTGACAGCGGCGAGCAGTACGTC.